The rows below give T cell receptor beta chains drawn from one sample of a study of blood T cell repertoires in COVID-19. Method: immunoSEQ multiplex PCR; TCRdb's copy keeps in-frame clones and lacks some. The repertoire holds approximately 210,000 clones, with approximately 85% as singletons. Source material: peripheral blood. The receptors derive from a woman between 70 and 85 years old with active or convalescent COVID-19. CDR3s include the opening cysteine and the closing phenylalanine or tryptophan. The D gene is left open where the match is weak. Expanded clones get a size class; other rows say once, few or many, or leave the size out.

V: TRBV28; J: TRBJ2-1; size: .; D: TRBD2; DNA: TGTGCCAGCAGTTTCAGCGGGGGCCGCTACAATGAGCAGTTCTTC; CDR3: CASSFSGGRYNEQFF
V: TRBV28; J: TRBJ2-2; size: once; D: TRBD1; DNA: TGTGCCAGCAGTCCCTTGGCCGGACAGGGGATAGTAAGGACCGGGGAGCTGTTTTTT; CDR3: CASSPLAGQGIVRTGELFF
V: TRBV2; J: TRBJ1-1; size: .; D: .; DNA: TGTGCCAGCACGGCGGGCTTGAACACTGAAGCTTTCTTT; CDR3: CASTAGLNTEAFF
V: TRBV7-2; J: TRBJ1-5; size: .; D: .; DNA: TGTGCCAGCGGGTTTAGGGGGGGTCAGCCCCAGCATTTT; CDR3: CASGFRGGQPQHF
V: TRBV10-3; J: TRBJ2-7; size: .; D: .; DNA: TGTGCCATCAGTTCTACCTACGAGCAGTACTTC; CDR3: CAISSTYEQYF
V: TRBV10-1; J: TRBJ1-1; size: .; D: .; DNA: TGCGCCAGTCCACTTACCCCGAGGGACACTGAAGCTTTCTTT; CDR3: CASPLTPRDTEAFF
V: TRBV7-9; J: TRBJ2-5; size: .; D: TRBD1; DNA: TGTGCCAGCAGCTCTCCGGGACAGCAAGAGACCCAGTACTTC; CDR3: CASSSPGQQETQYF
V: TRBV19; J: TRBJ2-2; size: .; D: TRBD2; DNA: TGTGCCAGTAGTCCAAGACGGACTAGCGGGATTTCGCACACCGGGGAGCTGTTTTTT; CDR3: CASSPRRTSGISHTGELFF
V: TRBV7-2; J: TRBJ2-1; size: .; D: TRBD2; DNA: TGTGCCAGCAGCTTAAGCCTAGCGGGAGGTGCCAATGAGCAGTTCTTC; CDR3: CASSLSLAGGANEQFF
V: TRBV11-1; J: TRBJ1-1; size: .; D: TRBD1; DNA: TGTGCCAGCAGCTTAGGAGGGACAGGGTTGAACACTGAAGCTTTCTTT; CDR3: CASSLGGTGLNTEAFF
V: TRBV11-2; J: TRBJ1-2; size: once; D: .; DNA: TGTGCCAGCAGCCCCGGGCAGGGATCTTATGGCTACACCTTC; CDR3: CASSPGQGSYGYTF
V: TRBV7-9; J: TRBJ1-1; size: .; D: .; DNA: TGTGCCAGCAGCTTAGCGCATTTTCAGGGTAGGGGAGCTTTCTTT; CDR3: CASSLAHFQGRGAFF
V: TRBV13; J: TRBJ2-6; size: .; D: TRBD1; DNA: TGTGCCAGCAGCTTAGGGACCTTCCGGGACAGTCCGACCGTCCTGACTTTC; CDR3: CASSLGTFRDSPTVLTF
V: TRBV14; J: TRBJ2-3; size: .; D: TRBD1; DNA: TGTGCCAGCAGCCAAGGGGGGACAGGGTCGGCAGATACGCAGTATTTT; CDR3: CASSQGGTGSADTQYF